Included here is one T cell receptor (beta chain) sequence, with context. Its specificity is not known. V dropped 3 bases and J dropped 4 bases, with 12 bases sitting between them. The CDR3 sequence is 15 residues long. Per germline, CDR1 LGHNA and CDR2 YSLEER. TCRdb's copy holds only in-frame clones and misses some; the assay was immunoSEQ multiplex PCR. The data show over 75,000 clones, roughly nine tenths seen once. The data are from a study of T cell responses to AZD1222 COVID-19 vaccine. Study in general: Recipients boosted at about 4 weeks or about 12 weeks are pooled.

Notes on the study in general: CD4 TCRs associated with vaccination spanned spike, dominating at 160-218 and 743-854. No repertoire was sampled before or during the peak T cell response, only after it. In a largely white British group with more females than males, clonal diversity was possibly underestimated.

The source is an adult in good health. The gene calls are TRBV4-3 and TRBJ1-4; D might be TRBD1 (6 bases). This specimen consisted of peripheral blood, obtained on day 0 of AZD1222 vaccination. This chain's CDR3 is CASSQAGEGNEKLFF. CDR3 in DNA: TGCGCCAGCAGCCAGGCAGGGGAAGGTAATGAAAAACTGTTTTTT.